The next 32 T cell receptor beta chains were all read from a single sample in a study of shared clonotypes between healthy human individuals. Clones were sequenced by immunoSEQ multiplex PCR, and TCRdb holds only the in-frame ones, with some missing. The data hold millions of clones, with 85% to 95% observed a single time. Sequencing was done on a sample of naive CD4+ T cells sorted from blood. The subset: CD45RA+ positively selected. The source is a man in his late teens or twenties in good health.

The V gene is TRBV11-2, the J gene TRBJ2-7; possibly TRBD1 for D (6 bases). CDR3 length equals 14 residues. Germline values: CDR1 SGHAT, CDR2 FQNNGV. V lost 5 bases, J lost 6 bases, and 17 bases lay in between. The chain's CDR3 is CASSPRGGASEQYF. The CDR3 nucleotides read TGTGCCAGCAGCCCCCGTGGGGGCGCCTCCGAGCAGTACTTC.

This clone was seen only once. The chain links TRBV5-1 to TRBJ1-4, with D perhaps matching TRBD1 (5 bases). The V gene's germline CDR1 is SGHRS and CDR2 YFSETQ. The V end lost 4 bases, the J end lost 0 bases, and 10 bases lay between the germline ends. The CDR3 sequence is 15 residues long. The CDR3 DNA is TGCGCCAGCAGCACGGACACTGCAACTAATGAAAAACTGTTTTTT. Translating gives CASSTDTATNEKLFF.

This chain links TRBV28 with TRBJ1-5, with TRBD1 matching 9 bases. From germline, CDR1 is MDHEN and CDR2 SYDVKM. The CDR3 has 14 amino acids. The V and J ends lost 7 bases and 7 bases, in that order; junction bases with no gene match: 8. This chain's CDR3 is CASTSGQGDQPQHF. The CDR3 DNA reads TGTGCCAGCACCTCGGGACAGGGCGACCAGCCCCAGCATTTT. Together with reference TRBV28 and TRBJ1-5, the CDR3 gives the full variable domain: DVKVTQSSRYLVKRTGEKVFLECVQDMDHENMFWYRQDPGLGLRLIYFSYDVKMKEKGDIPEGYSVSREKKERFSLILESASTNQTSMYLCASTSGQGDQPQHFGDGTRLSIL.

The chain has TRBV7-2 and TRBJ1-2, with D uncertain. Trimming pared 3 bases from V and 7 bases from J, leaving 15 bases between. Germline V gene lookup returns CDR1 SGHTA and CDR2 FQGNSA. The CDR3 covers 14 residues. CDR3 sequence (DNA): TGTGCCAGCAGCTTTCGACCGTCCCTAGGTGGCTACACCTTC. Its translation is CASSFRPSLGGYTF.

This clone was observed a few times. The rearrangement joins TRBV7-2 to TRBJ1-1, with D uncertain. The CDR3 sequence is 14 residues long. Germline CDR1 SGHTA, CDR2 FQGNSA. V was clipped by 2 bases and J by 4 bases, with 11 bases between them. CDR3 loop: CASSLSGSVTEAFF. The DNA for the CDR3 is TGTGCCAGCAGCTTAAGCGGCTCTGTCACTGAAGCTTTCTTT.

The J gene is TRBJ2-7, the V gene TRBV12-5; tentatively, D is TRBD1 or TRBD2 (5 bases each). Trimming took 6 bases from V and 7 from J, leaving 13 bases between them. This CDR3 spans 12 amino acids. Germline loops: CDR1 LGHNT, CDR2 FRNRAP. The CDR3 protein is CASGHGTPEQYF. The CDR3 DNA reads as TGTGCTAGTGGCCATGGGACGCCAGAGCAGTACTTC. The entire variable domain, with the rest obtained from reference TRBV12-5 and TRBJ2-7, is as follows: DARVTQTPRHKVTEMGQEVTMRCQPILGHNTVFWYRQTMMQGLELLAYFRNRAPLDDSGMPKDRFSAEMPDATLATLKIQPSEPRDSAVYFCASGHGTPEQYFGPGTRLTVT.

This chain joins TRBV21-1 and TRBJ1-6; the table assigns TRBD1, which was not confirmed against the DNA. TRBV21-1 is a listed pseudogene. The CDR3 contains 17 residues. The CDR3 region is CASSSGTGSSYNSPLHF. In DNA form, the CDR3 reads TGTGCCAGCAGCTCGGGGACAGGGAGCTCCTATAATTCACCCCTCCACTTT.

The chain joins TRBV7-9 to TRBJ2-7; no clear D. The CDR3 has 16 amino acids. From germline, CDR1 is SEHNR and CDR2 FQNEAQ (reference sequence). V was trimmed by 5 bases and J by 3 bases, leaving 20 bases between them. The CDR3 DNA reads TGTGCCAGCAGCCGAACGGGTCAAACTACGCTCTACGAGCAGTACTTC. As protein: CASSRTGQTTLYEQYF.

The J gene is TRBJ2-1, the V gene TRBV5-4; a possible D gene is TRBD2 (6 bases). Trimming left V 4 bases short and J 9 bases short, with 8 bases between. The CDR3 spans 11 residues. Per the germline V gene, CDR1 is SGHNT and CDR2 is YYREEE (reference sequence). The CDR3 DNA reads as TGTGCCAGCAGCCGGAGGGGTGAGCAGTTCTTC. This encodes CASSRRGEQFF.

The chain joins TRBV7-3 to TRBJ2-7, with TRBD1 matching over 9 bases. The germline V gene has CDR1 SGHTA and CDR2 FQGTGA. Trimming at V came to 5 bases and at J to 2 bases, leaving 7 bases not matched to a gene. This CDR3 region has 15 residues. The CDR3: CASSPGQGRPYEQYF. The CDR3 DNA sequence: TGTGCCAGCAGCCCCGGACAGGGGCGTCCCTACGAGCAGTACTTC.

CDR3 DNA: TGTGCCAGCAGTTCGGGACAGACTAATGAAAAACTGTTTTTT. Protein: CASSSGQTNEKLFF. V is TRBV6-5 and J is TRBJ1-4; 7 nucleotides match TRBD1. CDR3 length: 14 amino acids. Germline V gene sequence: CDR1 MNHEY, CDR2 SVGAGI. Germline trimming cut 4 bases from V and 2 bases from J; bases unmatched to any gene: 1.

The V call is TRBV6-6, the J call TRBJ2-4; 8 bases map to TRBD1. The V segment lost 8 bases and the J segment 7 bases; nucleotides outside the gene matches: 7. CDR1 is MNHNY and CDR2 is SVGAGI in the germline V gene (reference sequence). The CDR3 consists of 13 residues. The CDR3 spells CASQGAQVNIQYF. The CDR3 nucleotides read TGTGCCAGCCAGGGGGCGCAAGTCAACATTCAGTACTTC.

The chain combines TRBV27 with TRBJ2-1, with TRBD2 matching 11 bases. Germline V CDR1 and CDR2: MNHEY, SMNVEV (reference sequence). V lost 7 bases, J lost 8 bases, and 13 bases stayed unmatched. This CDR3 spans 16 amino acids. The CDR3 sequence is CASTKARSGGAHEQFF. The CDR3, as DNA: TGTGCCAGCACTAAGGCTCGTAGCGGGGGGGCGCATGAGCAGTTCTTC.

To note about this clone: A junction end diverges from the germline sequence, so it may reflect a read error. The V gene is TRBV29-1, the J gene TRBJ2-1; tentative D call: TRBD2 (5 bases). The germline gives CDR1 SQVTM, CDR2 ANQGSEA. This CDR3 has 13 residues. CDR3: CSVEPSGYSEQFF. The DNA of the CDR3 is TGCAGCGTTGAACCGAGCGGATACAGTGAGCAGTTCTTC.

This chain uses TRBV6-5 with TRBJ2-7, with 8 nucleotides matching TRBD1. This CDR3 has 13 residues. Trimming cost V 7 bases and J 6 bases; bases outside gene matches: 8. Germline assignment: CDR1 MNHEY and CDR2 SVGAGI. CDR3 protein: CASTSGGRGEQYF. The CDR3 DNA reads TGTGCCAGCACGTCAGGGGGCCGCGGCGAGCAGTACTTC.

This clone turned up a few times. The chain couples TRBV27 to TRBJ2-7; no clear D. CDR1 MNHEY and CDR2 SMNVEV come from the germline V gene (reference sequence). The CDR3 has 13 amino acids. V was clipped by 5 bases and J by 3 bases, with 11 bases between them. This CDR3 reads CASSAWPGYEQYF. The CDR3 DNA follows: TGTGCCAGCAGTGCATGGCCAGGCTACGAGCAGTACTTC.

The rearrangement uses TRBV5-4 and TRBJ2-7, with D maybe TRBD2 (6 bases). V was shortened by 2 bases and J by 3 bases, with 12 bases between the two germline ends. The CDR3 is 14 amino acids. CDR1 is SGHNT and CDR2 is YYREEE in the germline V gene (reference sequence). This CDR3 is CASSFGQDYYEQYF. Here the CDR3 DNA reads TGTGCCAGCAGCTTCGGGCAGGACTACTACGAGCAGTACTTC.

This chain uses TRBV5-1 with TRBJ2-1; 7 bases match TRBD2. Trimming removed 4 bases from V and 8 bases from J; junction bases left unmatched: 12. The CDR3 contains 15 residues. CDR1 is SGHRS and CDR2 is YFSETQ in the germline V gene. The CDR3 DNA reads as TGCGCCAGCAGCCCGAGACTAGCCGCCACCGATGAGCAGTTCTTC. Its translation: CASSPRLAATDEQFF.

This sequence joins TRBV21-1 and TRBJ1-6; TRBD1 was called by the table and not checked on the DNA. TRBV21-1 is recorded as a pseudogene. The CDR3 runs 16 residues. The CDR3 DNA reads TGTGCCAGCCGCCCAAGCCGCCGGAACAGGGGTTCACCCCTCCACTTT. This gives the protein CASRPSRRNRGSPLHF.

The J gene is TRBJ2-5, the V gene TRBV5-1; 8 nucleotides align to TRBD1. The junction had 10 bases not matched to a gene; V was cut back by 4 bases and J by 5 bases. CDR1 SGHRS and CDR2 YFSETQ come from the germline V gene. The CDR3 runs 15 residues. In DNA, the CDR3 is TGCGCCAGCAGCACTACCTCAGGGGGCAAGGAGACCCAGTACTTC. It encodes CASSTTSGGKETQYF.

The rearrangement joins TRBV9 to TRBJ1-5; D is possibly TRBD1 (5 bases). Trimming took 1 base from V and 7 from J, leaving 12 bases between them. The CDR3 is made up of 14 amino acids. Germline V lookup: CDR1 SGDLS, CDR2 YYNGEE. CDR3 sequence: CASSVQGSPQPQHF. CDR3 coding DNA: TGTGCCAGCAGCGTACAGGGCTCTCCCCAGCCCCAGCATTTT.

The V gene is TRBV6-8, the J gene TRBJ2-7, with D perhaps matching TRBD1 or TRBD2 (5 bases each). Trimming shortened V by 2 bases and J by 3 bases, and 17 bases separated the two germline ends. There are 16 residues in the CDR3. CDR1 is MNHGY and CDR2 is SAAAGT in the germline V gene. The CDR3 region has the DNA TGTGCCAGCAGTTACATGAATCCGGGACCTAACTACGAGCAGTACTTC. Translated: CASSYMNPGPNYEQYF.

The J gene is TRBJ2-3, the V gene TRBV5-1; possibly TRBD2 for D (6 bases). CDR1 is SGHRS and CDR2 is YFSETQ in the germline V gene. The V and J ends lost 0 bases and 7 bases respectively, with 18 bases between them. The CDR3 has 16 residues. The CDR3: CASSLAGTAGTNTQYF. As DNA, the CDR3 is TGCGCCAGCAGCTTGGCCGGGACTGCCGGGACCAATACGCAGTATTTT. The full variable domain, its missing parts supplied by reference TRBV5-1 and TRBJ2-3, is KAGVTQTPRYLIKTRGQQVTLSCSPISGHRSVSWYQQTPGQGLQFLFEYFSETQRNKGNFPGRFSGRQFSNSRSEMNVSTLELGDSALYLCASSLAGTAGTNTQYFGPGTRLTVL.

The DNA of the CDR3 is TGCGCCAGCAACGTCGGGACAGTTAATTCACCCCTCCACTTT. Encoded protein: CASNVGTVNSPLHF. The gene calls are TRBV5-1 and TRBJ1-6; 7 bases align to TRBD1. The V segment lost 6 bases and the J segment 6 bases; nucleotides outside the gene matches: 6. The CDR3 is made up of 14 amino acids. Germline lookup yields CDR1 SGHRS and CDR2 YFSETQ.

The rearrangement uses TRBV4-1 and TRBJ2-3, with a tentative D call TRBD2 (6 bases). V lost 4 bases and J lost 0, with 14 bases in between. This CDR3 is built from 16 residues. Germline CDR1 is MGHRA and CDR2 is YSYEKL. CDR3 sequence: CASSPRPDYSTDTQYF. CDR3 nucleotides: TGCGCCAGCAGCCCCCGGCCGGACTATAGCACAGATACGCAGTATTTT.

The chain employs TRBV6-5 and TRBJ1-5, with 10 bases fitting TRBD1. The CDR3 is 15 amino acids. CDR1 and CDR2 (germline): MNHEY, SVGAGI. The trim removed 5 bases at V and 3 bases at J, leaving 4 bases unmatched. The CDR3 DNA follows: TGTGCCAGCAGTCCCGGACAGGGGGACAATCAGCCCCAGCATTTT. This sequence encodes CASSPGQGDNQPQHF.

Notes on this clone: Other DNA sequences in the same sample also yield this CDR3. This chain links TRBV7-2 with TRBJ2-7, with TRBD2 identical over 7 bases. Germline CDR1 is SGHTA and CDR2 is FQGNSA. The CDR3 is 14 amino acids. V shed 4 bases and J 0 bases; nucleotides not matched to a gene: 3. The CDR3 spells CASSSGGSSYEQYF. DNA of the CDR3: TGTGCCAGCAGCTCGGGAGGTAGCTCCTACGAGCAGTACTTC.

This chain connects TRBV7-2 to TRBJ1-4, with TRBD1 identical over 7 bases. CDR3 size: 14 residues. V lost 8 bases, J lost 1 base, and 4 bases stayed unmatched. Germline values: CDR1 SGHTA, CDR2 FQGNSA. The CDR3 DNA is TGTGCCAGCTCCAGGGGGGGAACTAATGAAAAACTGTTTTTT. It specifies CASSRGGTNEKLFF.

This clone was detected a few times. The V call is TRBV11-3, the J call TRBJ2-3; 7 bases fit TRBD1. Trimming at V came to 3 bases and at J to 2 bases, leaving 2 bases not matched to a gene. Per the germline V gene, CDR1 is SGHNT and CDR2 is YENEEA. The CDR3 is 14 residues long. CDR3 DNA: TGTGCCAGCAGCTTGACAGGGAACACAGATACGCAGTATTTT. Its protein product is CASSLTGNTDTQYF.

This clone has just one count. This CDR3 reads CASRQAVVLPYEQYF. The CDR3 nucleotides are TGTGCCAGCAGACAGGCCGTAGTCCTCCCCTACGAGCAGTACTTC. J is TRBJ2-7 and V is TRBV6-1, with D possibly TRBD1 on 5 matching bases. V lost 6 bases to trimming and J lost 2 bases, with 17 bases between them. The CDR3 runs to 15 residues. Germline lookup yields CDR1 MNHNS and CDR2 SASEGT.

The gene calls are TRBV5-1 and TRBJ2-5; the D is unclear. The CDR3 is 13 amino acids. V was shortened by 7 bases and J by 1 base, with 11 bases between the two germline ends. The V gene's germline CDR1 is SGHRS and CDR2 YFSETQ. CDR3 sequence (DNA): TGCGCCAGCGCACCGGGTGGCCAAGAGACCCAGTACTTC. It specifies CASAPGGQETQYF.

V gene TRBV5-1 combines with J gene TRBJ1-1; D is uncertain. The CDR3 is 15 amino acids. In germline, CDR1 is SGHRS, CDR2 YFSETQ. Trimming removed 2 bases at V and 0 bases at J, with 11 bases between. CDR3: CASSFTEMMNTEAFF. DNA of the CDR3: TGCGCCAGCAGCTTTACGGAGATGATGAACACTGAAGCTTTCTTT.